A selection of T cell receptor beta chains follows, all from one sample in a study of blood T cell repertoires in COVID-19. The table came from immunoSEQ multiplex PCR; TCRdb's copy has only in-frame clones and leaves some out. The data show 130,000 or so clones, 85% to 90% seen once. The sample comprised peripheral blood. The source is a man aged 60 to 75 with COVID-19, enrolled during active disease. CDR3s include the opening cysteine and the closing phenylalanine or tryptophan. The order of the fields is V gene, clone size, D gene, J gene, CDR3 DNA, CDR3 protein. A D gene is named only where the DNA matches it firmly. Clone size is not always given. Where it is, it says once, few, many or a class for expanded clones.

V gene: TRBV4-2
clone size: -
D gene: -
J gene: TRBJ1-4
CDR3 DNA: TGTGCCAGCAGCCACCAACATCAGGCTAATGAAAAACTGTTTTTT
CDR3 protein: CASSHQHQANEKLFF

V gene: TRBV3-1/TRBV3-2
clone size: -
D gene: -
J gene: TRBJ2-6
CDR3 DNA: TGTGCCAGCAGCCAAGTAATCTCTGGGGCCAACGTCCTGACTTTC
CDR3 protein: CASSQVISGANVLTF

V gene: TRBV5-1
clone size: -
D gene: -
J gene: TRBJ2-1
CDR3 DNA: TGCGCCAGCAGCTTCGGGACACTTTCCTACAATGAGCAGTTCTTC
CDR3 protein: CASSFGTLSYNEQFF

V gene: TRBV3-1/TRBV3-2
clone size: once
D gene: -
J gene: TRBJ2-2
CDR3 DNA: TGTGCCAGCAGCCAAGCAGGGGAGAAGCCCGGGGAGCTGTTTTTT
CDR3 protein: CASSQAGEKPGELFF

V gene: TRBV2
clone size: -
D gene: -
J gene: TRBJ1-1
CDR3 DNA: TGTGCCAGCAGTGAAGCTAGAGGCGGTGAAGCTTTCTTT
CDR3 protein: CASSEARGGEAFF

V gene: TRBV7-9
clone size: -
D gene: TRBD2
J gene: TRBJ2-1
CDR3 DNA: TGTGCCAGCAGCTTATTTGCTAGCGGACATGAGCAGTTCTTC
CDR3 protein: CASSLFASGHEQFF

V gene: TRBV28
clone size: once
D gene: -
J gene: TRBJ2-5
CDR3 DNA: TGTGCCAGCAGTTTATACATGTTGACCCAGTACTTC
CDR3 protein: CASSLYMLTQYF

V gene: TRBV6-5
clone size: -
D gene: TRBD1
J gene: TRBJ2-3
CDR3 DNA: TGTGCCAGCACAGGGACAGGGGGCCCCGATACGCAGTATTTT
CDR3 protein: CASTGTGGPDTQYF

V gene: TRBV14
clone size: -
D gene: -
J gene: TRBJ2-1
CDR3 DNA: TGTGCCAGCAGCCAAGGGGGCAGGGCGATTAGATATGAGCAGTTCTTC
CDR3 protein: CASSQGGRAIRYEQFF

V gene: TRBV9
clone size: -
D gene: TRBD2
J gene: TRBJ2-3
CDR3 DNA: TGTGCCAGCAGCCCCCTCGGACTAGCGGGGGTGGAGGGCACAGATACGCAGTATTTT
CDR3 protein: CASSPLGLAGVEGTDTQYF

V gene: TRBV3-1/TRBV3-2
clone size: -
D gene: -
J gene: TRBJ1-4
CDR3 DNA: TGTGCCAGCAGCCAGCGGGGAGGGGGAAAACTGTTTTTT
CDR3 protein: CASSQRGGGKLFF

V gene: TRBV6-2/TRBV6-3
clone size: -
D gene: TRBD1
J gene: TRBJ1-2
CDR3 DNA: TGTGCCAGCAGTTTGGGCAGGGGGAACTATGGCTACACCTTC
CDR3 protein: CASSLGRGNYGYTF

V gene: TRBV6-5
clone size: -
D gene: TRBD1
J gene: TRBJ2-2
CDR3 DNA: TGTGCCAGCAGAGGGACAGGGGGGGTTTCCGGGGAGCTGTTTTTT
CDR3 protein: CASRGTGGVSGELFF

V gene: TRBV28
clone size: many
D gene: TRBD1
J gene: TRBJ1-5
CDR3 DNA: TGTGCCAGCAGCCCTATGGGGACAGGGAGCAATCAGCCCCAGCATTTT
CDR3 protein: CASSPMGTGSNQPQHF

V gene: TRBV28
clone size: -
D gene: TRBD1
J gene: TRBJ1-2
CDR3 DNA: TGTGCCAGCAGCCGACCCAGGGGGTGGAACTATGGCTACACCTTC
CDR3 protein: CASSRPRGWNYGYTF

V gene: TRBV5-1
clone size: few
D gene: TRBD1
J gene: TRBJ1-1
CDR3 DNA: TGCGCCAGCAGCTCCACCGGGACAGGGGCCTTTCAAGCTTTCTTT
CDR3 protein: CASSSTGTGAFQAFF

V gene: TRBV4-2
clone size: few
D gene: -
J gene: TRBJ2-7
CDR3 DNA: TGTGCCAGCAGCCGGGGAGGTGTTTCTTCCTACGAGCAGTACTTC
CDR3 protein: CASSRGGVSSYEQYF

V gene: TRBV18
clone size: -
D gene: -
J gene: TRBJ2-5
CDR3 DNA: TGTGCCAGCTCACCACTGACAGGAATTCAAGAGACCCAGTACTTC
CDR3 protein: CASSPLTGIQETQYF

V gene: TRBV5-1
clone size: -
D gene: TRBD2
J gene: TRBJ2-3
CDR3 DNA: TGCGCCAGCAGCTTTGGCGGGGGGACAGATACGCAGTATTTT
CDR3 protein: CASSFGGGTDTQYF

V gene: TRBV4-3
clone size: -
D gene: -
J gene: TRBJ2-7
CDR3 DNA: TGCGCCAGCAGCCAAGGGACAGCAGGGGACGTGCAGTACTTC
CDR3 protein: CASSQGTAGDVQYF

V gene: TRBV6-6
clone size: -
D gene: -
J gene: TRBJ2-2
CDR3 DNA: TGTGCCAGCAGTTACGGTGGCGGGACTCACGGGGAGCTGTTTTTT
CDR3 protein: CASSYGGGTHGELFF

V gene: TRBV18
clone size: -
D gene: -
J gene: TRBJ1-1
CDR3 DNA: TGTGCCAGCTCACCACAGGGGTTCAAAGCTTTCTTT
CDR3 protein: CASSPQGFKAFF

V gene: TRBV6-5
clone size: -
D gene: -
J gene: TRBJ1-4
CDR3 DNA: TGTGCCAGCAGTTCGACAGTCACTAATGAAAAACTGTTTTTT
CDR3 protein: CASSSTVTNEKLFF

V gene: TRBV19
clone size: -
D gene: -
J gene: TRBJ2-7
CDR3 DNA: TGTGCCAGTAGTATAGTTAGGGGCACCTCTTACGAGCAGTACTTC
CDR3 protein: CASSIVRGTSYEQYF

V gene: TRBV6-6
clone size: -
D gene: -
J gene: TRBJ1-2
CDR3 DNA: TGTGCCAGCAGTTATGGGCTCTATGGCTACACCTTC
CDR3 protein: CASSYGLYGYTF

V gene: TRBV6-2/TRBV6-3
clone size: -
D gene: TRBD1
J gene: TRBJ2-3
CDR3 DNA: TGTGCCAGCAGTTACCAAGCCGACAGGGGGCGATTCACAGATACGCAGTATTTT
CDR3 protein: CASSYQADRGRFTDTQYF

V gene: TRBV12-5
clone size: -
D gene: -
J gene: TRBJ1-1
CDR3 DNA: TGTGCTAGTGTGGACAGCTACCTTCCTGAAGCTTTCTTT
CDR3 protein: CASVDSYLPEAFF

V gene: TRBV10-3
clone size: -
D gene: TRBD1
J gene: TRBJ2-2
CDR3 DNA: TGTGCCATCAAGGACAGGGGAAACACCGGGGAGCTGTTTTTT
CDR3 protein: CAIKDRGNTGELFF

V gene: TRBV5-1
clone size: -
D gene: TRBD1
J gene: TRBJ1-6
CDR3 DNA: TGCGCCAGCAGCCCGGGACAGCCAGGTTCACCCCTCCACTTT
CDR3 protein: CASSPGQPGSPLHF

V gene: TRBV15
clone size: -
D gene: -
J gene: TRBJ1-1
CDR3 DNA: TGTGCCACCAGCAGAGAGACTATGAACACTGAAGCTTTCTTT
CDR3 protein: CATSRETMNTEAFF

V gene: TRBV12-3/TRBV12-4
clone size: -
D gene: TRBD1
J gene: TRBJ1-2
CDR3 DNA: TGTGCCAGCACCCCGGGACAGGGCTATGGCTACACCTTC
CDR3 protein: CASTPGQGYGYTF

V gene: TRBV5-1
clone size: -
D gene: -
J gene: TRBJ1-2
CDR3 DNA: TGCGCCAGCAGCTTGGAAGGGGCCAGGGAGGGTTATGGCTACACCTTC
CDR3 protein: CASSLEGAREGYGYTF

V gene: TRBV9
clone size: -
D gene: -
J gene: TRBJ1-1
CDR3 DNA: TGTGCCAGCAGCGTCGACGGGATAAAGGGGAACACTGAAGCTTTCTTT
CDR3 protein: CASSVDGIKGNTEAFF

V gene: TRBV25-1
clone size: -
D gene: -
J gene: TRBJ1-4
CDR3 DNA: TGTGCCAGCAGTGAACGGGCAGGGGCAGGCTTTGAAAAACTGTTTTTT
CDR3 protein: CASSERAGAGFEKLFF